Listed here are 25 T cell receptor beta chains from one sample, sequenced in a study of blood T cell repertoires in COVID-19. TCRdb's table, derived via immunoSEQ multiplex PCR, lists solely in-frame clones and lacks some. The sample lists 310,000 or so clones, around 90% occurring once. Sequenced material: peripheral blood. The receptors come from a woman between 50 and 59 years old who had recovered from COVID-19.

This chain connects TRBV6-2 or TRBV6-3 to TRBJ2-2, with a possible D match to TRBD1 (6 bases). CDR1 and CDR2 (germline): MNHEY, SVGEGT. Between the trimmed V and J ends, which lost 2 bases and 7 bases, there was a span of 14 bases. The CDR3 is 15 residues long. CDR3 nucleotides: TGTGCCAGCAGTTACCTCTGGGGGCAGATCGGGGAGCTGTTTTTT. Protein sequence: CASSYLWGQIGELFF.

This chain uses TRBV6-5 with TRBJ2-7, with 7 positions matching TRBD1. The germline CDR1 and CDR2 sequences are MNHEY and SVGAGI. This CDR3 has 15 amino acids. V was pared by 7 bases and J by 3 bases, with 12 bases of the junction left unmatched. CDR3 DNA sequence: TGTGCCAGCATATCGGGACAGCTAGCCTACTACGAGCAGTACTTC. It codes for CASISGQLAYYEQYF.

This clone appeared once. DNA of the CDR3: TGTGCCAGCAGCATAAAGCGGGAGAATGAGCAGTTCTTC. Its protein product is CASSIKRENEQFF. The chain uses TRBV7-3 and TRBJ2-1; 8 bases map to TRBD2. The ends lost 5 bases at V and 7 bases at J; junction bases unmatched: 4. CDR3 length: 13 residues. In germline, CDR1 is SGHTA, CDR2 FQGTGA. Full variable domain (outside the CDR3, taken from reference TRBV7-3 and TRBJ2-1): GAGVSQTPSNKVTEKGKYVELRCDPISGHTALYWYRQSLGQGPEFLIYFQGTGAADDSGLPNDRFFAVRPEGSVSTLKIQRTERGDSAVYLCASSIKRENEQFFGPGTRLTVL.

This clone was seen only once. V and J are TRBV6-1 and TRBJ1-4; no firm D call. The V gene's germline CDR1 is MNHNS and CDR2 SASEGT. Trimming took off 3 bases at V and 0 bases at J, with 17 bases between the two ends. This CDR3 is built from 18 residues. The CDR3 nucleotides are TGTGCCAGCAGTGACACACAACCCCTACAGACAACTAATGAAAAACTGTTTTTT. Translated, it gives CASSDTQPLQTTNEKLFF.

This chain joins TRBV29-1 and TRBJ2-3, with D unclear. Trimming shortened V by 4 bases and J by 0 bases, and 17 bases separated the two germline ends. This CDR3 is built from 16 residues. Germline V gives CDR1 SQVTM, CDR2 ANQGSEA. CDR3 DNA: TGCAGCGTTGTATTGATGTGGGCTACGAGCACAGATACGCAGTATTTT. Amino acid sequence: CSVVLMWATSTDTQYF.

This chain links TRBV29-1 with TRBJ1-3; TRBD1 is a possible D gene (5 bases). The CDR3 spans 13 residues. V gave up 7 bases and J gave up 4 bases, with 14 bases separating them. Looked up from germline, CDR1 is SQVTM and CDR2 is ANQGSEA. The CDR3 DNA follows: TGCAGCGCTGTCGGGGGAGGAGGAAACACCATATATTTT. Protein sequence: CSAVGGGGNTIYF.

This chain uses TRBV28 with TRBJ2-3; D is ambiguous. Trimming removed 7 bases at V and 5 bases at J, with 10 bases between. The CDR3 sequence is 12 residues long. The germline CDR1 and CDR2 sequences are MDHEN and SYDVKM. The CDR3 sequence is CASTGNKDTQYF. Here the CDR3 DNA reads TGTGCCAGCACCGGTAATAAAGATACGCAGTATTTT.

This chain uses TRBV12-3 or TRBV12-4 with TRBJ1-6; 8 nucleotides line up with TRBD1. The ends lost 8 bases at V and 6 bases at J; junction bases unmatched: 0. There are 12 residues in the CDR3. CDR3 coding DNA: TGTGCCAGCGGACAGGGTAATTCACCCCTCCACTTT. Its translation is CASGQGNSPLHF.

The CDR3 is CASSQGLAGYEQYF. The CDR3 DNA sequence: TGTGCCAGCAGCCAAGGGCTAGCGGGCTACGAGCAGTACTTC. The V gene is TRBV4-2, the J gene TRBJ2-7, with 8 bases matching TRBD2. Unmatched junction bases numbered 2, after V lost 1 base and J lost 3 bases. Germline lookup yields CDR1 LGHNA and CDR2 YNFKEQ. The CDR3 is 14 residues long.

The J gene is TRBJ2-7, the V gene TRBV7-2, with 13 bases identical to TRBD2. CDR3 length equals 17 residues. Per the germline V gene, CDR1 is SGHTA and CDR2 is FQGNSA. V shed 3 bases, J shed 0 bases, and the junction held 5 bases outside the gene matches. The DNA for the CDR3 is TGTGCCAGCAGCTTCAGGACTAGCGGGAGTAGCTCCTACGAGCAGTACTTC. Protein: CASSFRTSGSSSYEQYF.

The chain couples TRBV4-2 to TRBJ1-1; tentatively, D is TRBD1 (5 bases). CDR3 length equals 14 residues. The ends were cut back, 7 bases at V and 5 bases at J, with 17 bases in the middle. The germline V gene has CDR1 LGHNA and CDR2 YNFKEQ. The CDR3 coding sequence is TGTGCCAGCAATAATGCGGGGGGAAGGACTGAAGCTTTCTTT. Its protein is CASNNAGGRTEAFF.

This clone turned up a few times. This chain connects TRBV5-1 to TRBJ1-1; D uncertain. Trimming stripped 3 bases from V and 3 bases from J, with 6 bases between. The germline gives CDR1 SGHRS, CDR2 YFSETQ. This CDR3 has 12 amino acids. DNA of the CDR3: TGCGCCAGCAGCTACCAGGACACTGAAGCTTTCTTT. Its protein product is CASSYQDTEAFF.

This chain connects TRBV30 to TRBJ2-1, with D uncertain. V was shortened by 3 bases and J by 1 base, with 13 bases between the two germline ends. This CDR3 contains 15 residues. The V gene's germline CDR1 is GTSNPN and CDR2 SVGIG (reference sequence). The CDR3 DNA is TGTGCCTGGAGGAACGTAGCCGAATCCTACAATGAGCAGTTCTTC. Residues: CAWRNVAESYNEQFF.

DNA for the CDR3: TGTGCCAGCAGCTTAGGTCAGGGGGCCTACTATGGCTACACCTTC. Protein: CASSLGQGAYYGYTF. The chain employs TRBV7-6 and TRBJ1-2; TRBD1 matches 8 bases. Germline values: CDR1 SGHVS, CDR2 FNYEAQ. The CDR3 totals 15 residues. The junction had 4 bases not matched to a gene; V was cut back by 1 base and J by 3 bases.

The rearrangement links TRBV10-3 to TRBJ1-4, with TRBD1 matching over 8 bases. V gave up 6 bases and J gave up 5 bases; unmatched junction bases: 8. The CDR3 length is 15 residues. The germline V gene has CDR1 ENHRY and CDR2 SYGVKD. The CDR3 nucleotides are TGTGCCATCAGGGGGTCAGGGGGCCCGAATGAAAAACTGTTTTTT. Residues: CAIRGSGGPNEKLFF.

This chain uses TRBV6-5 with TRBJ1-2, with D possibly being TRBD1 (5 bases). This CDR3 has 14 residues. Between the trimmed V and J ends, which lost 0 bases and 8 bases, there was a span of 13 bases. Germline assignment: CDR1 MNHEY and CDR2 SVGAGI. The CDR3 is CASSYSTASMGYTF. CDR3 nucleotide sequence: TGTGCCAGCAGTTACTCGACAGCGTCTATGGGCTACACCTTC.

V is TRBV6-5 and J is TRBJ2-2, with TRBD1 identical over 8 bases. Trimming at V came to 7 bases and at J to 4 bases, leaving 5 bases not matched to a gene. CDR1 MNHEY and CDR2 SVGAGI come from the germline V gene. CDR3 length: 14 residues. CDR3: CASKRDRLTGELFF. DNA for the CDR3: TGTGCCAGCAAGAGGGACAGGCTCACCGGGGAGCTGTTTTTT.

V gene TRBV5-5 combines with J gene TRBJ2-3, with no clear D. Germline-derived CDR1 and CDR2 are SGHKS and YYEKEE (reference sequence). The CDR3 sequence is 17 residues long. Deletions cut 1 base from V and 0 bases from J, with 15 bases between. The CDR3: CASSLRVRRASTDTQYF. The CDR3 nucleotides are TGTGCCAGCAGCTTGCGGGTCCGGCGAGCTAGCACAGATACGCAGTATTTT.

The DNA of the CDR3 is TGTGCCTGGAGTCGGGATCCACCCCTCCACTTT. Its translation is CAWSRDPPLHF. The V and J genes are TRBV30 and TRBJ1-6; D gene uncertain. Germline loops: CDR1 GTSNPN, CDR2 SVGIG (reference sequence). This CDR3 has 11 residues. V lost 2 bases and J lost 11, with 7 bases in between.

The chain is built from TRBV30 and TRBJ2-5; 9 positions match TRBD2. The germline gives CDR1 GTSNPN, CDR2 SVGIG (reference sequence). CDR3 size: 14 residues. V dropped 5 bases and J dropped 4; count of bases not matched to a gene: 8. The DNA of the CDR3 is TGTGCCTGGGGCCAGGGACTAGCCGGAGAGACCCAGTACTTC. Protein sequence: CAWGQGLAGETQYF.

CDR3 protein: CASSESGGFTYEQYF. DNA for the CDR3: TGTGCCAGCAGTGAAAGTGGCGGGTTCACCTACGAGCAGTACTTC. The J gene is TRBJ2-7, the V gene TRBV25-1; a weak D match, TRBD2 (5 bases). This CDR3 is 15 amino acids long. Germline V lookup: CDR1 MGHDK, CDR2 SYGVNS. Deletions cut 2 bases from V and 2 bases from J, with 13 bases between.

The genes are TRBV5-4 and TRBJ1-1; 9 nucleotides align to TRBD1. The CDR3 contains 15 residues. Germline values: CDR1 SGHNT, CDR2 YYREEE (reference sequence). With 4 bases clipped from V and 5 bases from J, the junction kept 9 bases outside the gene matches. The CDR3 DNA reads as TGTGCCAGCAGCGCTTTGACAGGGGGGGAGACTGAAGCTTTCTTT. Amino acids: CASSALTGGETEAFF.

This sequence joins TRBV15 and TRBJ2-2; 9 bases are shared with TRBD2. There are 19 residues in the CDR3. From germline, CDR1 is LNHNV and CDR2 YYDKDF (reference sequence). With 3 bases clipped from V and 0 bases from J, the junction kept 11 bases outside the gene matches. The CDR3 protein is CATSSLVTSGRSNTGELFF. Here the CDR3 DNA reads TGTGCCACCAGCAGCCTCGTGACCAGCGGGAGGTCGAACACCGGGGAGCTGTTTTTT. Looking up the rest from reference TRBV15 and TRBJ2-2 gives the full variable domain: DAMVIQNPRYQVTQFGKPVTLSCSQTLNHNVMYWYQQKSSQAPKLLFHYYDKDFNNEADTPDNFQSRRPNTSFCFLDIRSPGLGDTAMYLCATSSLVTSGRSNTGELFFGEGSRLTVL.

The chain links TRBV6-2 or TRBV6-3 to TRBJ2-3; perhaps TRBD2 as D (7 bases). V lost 0 bases and J lost 4, with 11 bases in between. This CDR3 spans 15 amino acids. Germline CDR1 reads MNHEY; CDR2 reads SVGEGT. The CDR3 spells CASSYSGGQADTQYF. The CDR3 DNA is TGTGCCAGCAGTTACTCGGGGGGGCAGGCAGATACGCAGTATTTT.

The J gene is TRBJ1-2, the V gene TRBV9; 7 positions agree with TRBD1. This CDR3 comprises 15 residues. Trimming at V came to 0 bases and at J to 7 bases, leaving 9 bases not matched to a gene. CDR1 is SGDLS, CDR2 YYNGEE, per germline. The CDR3 reads CASSVGMTGNSGYTF. The CDR3, as DNA: TGTGCCAGCAGCGTAGGGATGACAGGGAACAGTGGCTACACCTTC.